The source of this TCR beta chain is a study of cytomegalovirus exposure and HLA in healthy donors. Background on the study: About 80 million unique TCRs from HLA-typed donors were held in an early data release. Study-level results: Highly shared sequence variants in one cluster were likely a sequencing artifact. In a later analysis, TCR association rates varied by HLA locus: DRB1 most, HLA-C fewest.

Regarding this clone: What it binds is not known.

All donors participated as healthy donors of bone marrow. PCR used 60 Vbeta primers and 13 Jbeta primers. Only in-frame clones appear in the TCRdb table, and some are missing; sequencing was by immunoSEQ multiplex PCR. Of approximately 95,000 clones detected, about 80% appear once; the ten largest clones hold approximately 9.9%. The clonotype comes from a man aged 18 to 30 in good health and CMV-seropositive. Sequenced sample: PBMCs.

CDR3 region: CASSAGQGQYQPQHF. CDR3 nucleotide sequence: TGTGCCAGCTCGGCGGGACAGGGTCAATATCAGCCCCAGCATTTT. V gene TRBV18 combines with J gene TRBJ1-5; TRBD1 matches 9 bases. The ends lost 6 bases at V and 5 bases at J; junction bases unmatched: 8. The CDR3 has 15 residues. From germline, CDR1 is KGHSH and CDR2 LQKENI.